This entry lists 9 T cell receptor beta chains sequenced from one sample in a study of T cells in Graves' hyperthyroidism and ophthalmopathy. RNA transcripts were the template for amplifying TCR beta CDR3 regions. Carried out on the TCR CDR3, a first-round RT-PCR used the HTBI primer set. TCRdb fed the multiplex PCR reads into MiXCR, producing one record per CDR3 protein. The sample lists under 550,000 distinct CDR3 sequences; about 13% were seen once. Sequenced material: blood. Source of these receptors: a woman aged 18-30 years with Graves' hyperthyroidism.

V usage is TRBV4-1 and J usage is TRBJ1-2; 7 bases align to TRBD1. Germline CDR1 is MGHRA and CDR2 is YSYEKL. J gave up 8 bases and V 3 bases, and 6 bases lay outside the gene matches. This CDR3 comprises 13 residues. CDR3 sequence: CASSHQGERGYTF. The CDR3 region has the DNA TGCGCCAGCAGCCACCAGGGGGAAAGGGGCTACACCTTC.

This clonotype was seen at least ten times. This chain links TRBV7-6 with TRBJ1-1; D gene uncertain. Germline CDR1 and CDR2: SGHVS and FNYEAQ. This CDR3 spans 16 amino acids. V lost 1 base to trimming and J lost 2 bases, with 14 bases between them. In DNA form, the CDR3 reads TGTGCCAGCAGCTTAGAGCCGGGAGGCTTAAACACTGAAGCTTTCTTT. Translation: CASSLEPGGLNTEAFF.

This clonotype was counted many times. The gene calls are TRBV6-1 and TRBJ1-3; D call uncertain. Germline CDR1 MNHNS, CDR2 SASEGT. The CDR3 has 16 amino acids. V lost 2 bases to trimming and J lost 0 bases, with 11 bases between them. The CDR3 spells CASSELAGPSGNTIYF. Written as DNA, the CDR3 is TGTGCCAGCAGTGAATTAGCAGGACCCTCTGGAAACACCATATATTTT.

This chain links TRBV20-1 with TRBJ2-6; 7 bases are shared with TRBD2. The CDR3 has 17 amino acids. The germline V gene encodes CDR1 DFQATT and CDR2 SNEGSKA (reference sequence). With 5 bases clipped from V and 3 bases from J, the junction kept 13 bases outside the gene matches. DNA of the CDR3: TGCAGTGCTTCCGGGAGCGGGATTCCCCTTGGGGCCAACGTCCTGACTTTC. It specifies CSASGSGIPLGANVLTF.

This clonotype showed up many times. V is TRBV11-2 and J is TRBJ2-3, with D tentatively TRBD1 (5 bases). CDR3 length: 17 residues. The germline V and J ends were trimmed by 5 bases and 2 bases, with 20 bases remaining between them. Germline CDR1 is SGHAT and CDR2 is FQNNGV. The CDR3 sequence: CASSTPTGRPTTDTQYF. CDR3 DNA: TGTGCCAGCAGCACACCCACAGGACGCCCAACCACAGATACGCAGTATTTT.

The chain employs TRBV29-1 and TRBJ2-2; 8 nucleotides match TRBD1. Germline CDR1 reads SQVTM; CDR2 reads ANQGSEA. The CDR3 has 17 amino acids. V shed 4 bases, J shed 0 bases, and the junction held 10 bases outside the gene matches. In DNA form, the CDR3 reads TGCAGCGTTGGCTCCGCGGACAGGGTGGCGAACACCGGGGAGCTGTTTTTT. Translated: CSVGSADRVANTGELFF.

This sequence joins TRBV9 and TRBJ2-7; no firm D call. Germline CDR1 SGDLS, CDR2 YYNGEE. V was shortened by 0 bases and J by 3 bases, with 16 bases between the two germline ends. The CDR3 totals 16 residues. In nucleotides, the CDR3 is TGTGCCAGCAGCGTAGGAGGTCGTCTAGGGAACTACGAGCAGTACTTC. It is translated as CASSVGGRLGNYEQYF.

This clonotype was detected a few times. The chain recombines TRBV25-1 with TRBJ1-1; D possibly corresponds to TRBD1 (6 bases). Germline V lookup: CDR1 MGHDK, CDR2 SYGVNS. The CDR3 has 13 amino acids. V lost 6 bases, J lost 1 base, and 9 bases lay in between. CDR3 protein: CASRGARNTEAFF. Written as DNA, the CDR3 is TGTGCCAGCAGGGGGGCGCGGAACACTGAAGCTTTCTTT.

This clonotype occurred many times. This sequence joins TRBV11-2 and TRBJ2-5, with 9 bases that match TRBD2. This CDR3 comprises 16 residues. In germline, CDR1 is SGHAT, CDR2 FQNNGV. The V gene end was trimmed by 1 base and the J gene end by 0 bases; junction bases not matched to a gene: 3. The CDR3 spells CASSLGAGGYQETQYF. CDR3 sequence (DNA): TGTGCCAGCAGCTTAGGAGCGGGAGGCTACCAAGAGACCCAGTACTTC.